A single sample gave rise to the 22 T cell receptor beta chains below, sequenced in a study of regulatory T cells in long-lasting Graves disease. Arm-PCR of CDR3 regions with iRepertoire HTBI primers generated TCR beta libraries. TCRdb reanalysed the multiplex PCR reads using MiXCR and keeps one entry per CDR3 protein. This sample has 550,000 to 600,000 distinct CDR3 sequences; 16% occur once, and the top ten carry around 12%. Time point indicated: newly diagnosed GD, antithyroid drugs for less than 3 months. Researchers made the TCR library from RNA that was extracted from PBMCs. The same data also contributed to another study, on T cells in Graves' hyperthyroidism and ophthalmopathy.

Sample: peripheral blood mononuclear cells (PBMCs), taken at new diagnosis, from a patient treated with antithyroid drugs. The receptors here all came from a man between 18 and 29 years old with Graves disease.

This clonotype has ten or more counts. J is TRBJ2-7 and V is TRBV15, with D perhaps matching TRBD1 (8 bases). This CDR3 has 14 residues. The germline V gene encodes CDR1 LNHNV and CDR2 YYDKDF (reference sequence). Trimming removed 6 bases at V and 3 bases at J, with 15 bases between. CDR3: CATSLTGEGYEQYF. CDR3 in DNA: TGTGCCACCAGTCTGACAGGGGAGGGCTACGAGCAGTACTTC.

CDR3 in amino acids: CASSLPPADTQYF. CDR3 nucleotides: TGTGCCAGCAGCCTGCCGCCCGCAGATACGCAGTATTTT. J is TRBJ2-3 and V is TRBV7-8, with no clear D. V dropped 5 bases and J dropped 4 bases, with 10 bases sitting between them. The germline V gene encodes CDR1 SGHVS and CDR2 FQNEAQ. The CDR3 contains 13 residues.

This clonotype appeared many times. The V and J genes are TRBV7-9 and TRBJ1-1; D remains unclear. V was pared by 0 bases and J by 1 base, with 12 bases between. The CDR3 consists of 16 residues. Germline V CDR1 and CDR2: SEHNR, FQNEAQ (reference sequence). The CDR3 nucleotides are TGTGCCAGCAGCTTAGCGCCGCCGGCTACGAACACTGAAGCTTTCTTT. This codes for CASSLAPPATNTEAFF.

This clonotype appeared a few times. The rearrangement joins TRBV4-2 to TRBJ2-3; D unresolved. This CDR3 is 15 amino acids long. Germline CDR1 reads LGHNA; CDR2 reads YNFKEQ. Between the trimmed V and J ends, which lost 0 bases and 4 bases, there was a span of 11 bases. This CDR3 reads CASSQDPPNADTQYF. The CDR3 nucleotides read TGTGCCAGCAGCCAAGATCCCCCGAACGCAGATACGCAGTATTTT.

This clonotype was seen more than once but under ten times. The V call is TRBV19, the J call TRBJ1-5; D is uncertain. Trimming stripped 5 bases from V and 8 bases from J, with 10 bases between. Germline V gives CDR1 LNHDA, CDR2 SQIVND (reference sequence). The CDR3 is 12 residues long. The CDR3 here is CASSSDPEPQHF. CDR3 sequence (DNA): TGTGCCAGTAGTTCCGACCCGGAGCCCCAGCATTTT.

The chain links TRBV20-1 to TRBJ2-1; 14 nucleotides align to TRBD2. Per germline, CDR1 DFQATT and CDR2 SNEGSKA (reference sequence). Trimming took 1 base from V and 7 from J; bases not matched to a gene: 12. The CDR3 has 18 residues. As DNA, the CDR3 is TGCAGTGCTAGAGCCGGGACTAGCGGGAGAAGGGGTTTAAATGAGCAGTTCTTC. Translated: CSARAGTSGRRGLNEQFF.

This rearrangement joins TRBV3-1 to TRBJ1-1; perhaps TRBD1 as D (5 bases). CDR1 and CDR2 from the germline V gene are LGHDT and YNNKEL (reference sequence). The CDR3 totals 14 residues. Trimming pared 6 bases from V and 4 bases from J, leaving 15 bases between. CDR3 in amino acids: CASRDFREGTEAFF. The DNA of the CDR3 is TGTGCCAGCAGAGACTTCAGGGAGGGCACTGAAGCTTTCTTT.

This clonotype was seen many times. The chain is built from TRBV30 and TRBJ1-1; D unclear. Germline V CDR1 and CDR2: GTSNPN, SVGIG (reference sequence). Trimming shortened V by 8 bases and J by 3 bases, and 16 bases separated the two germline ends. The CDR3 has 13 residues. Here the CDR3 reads CALETQADTEAFF. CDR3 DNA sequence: TGTGCCCTAGAGACGCAAGCGGACACTGAAGCTTTCTTT.

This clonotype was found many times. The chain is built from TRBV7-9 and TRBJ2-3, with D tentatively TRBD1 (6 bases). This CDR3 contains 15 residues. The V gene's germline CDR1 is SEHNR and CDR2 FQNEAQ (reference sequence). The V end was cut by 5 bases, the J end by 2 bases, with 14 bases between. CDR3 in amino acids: CASSQNDRLTDTQYF. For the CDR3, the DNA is TGTGCCAGCAGCCAGAACGACAGGCTCACAGATACGCAGTATTTT.

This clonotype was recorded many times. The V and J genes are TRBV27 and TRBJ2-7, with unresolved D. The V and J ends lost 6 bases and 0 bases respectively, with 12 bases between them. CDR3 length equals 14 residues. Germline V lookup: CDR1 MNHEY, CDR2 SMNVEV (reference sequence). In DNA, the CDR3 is TGTGCCAGCAGCTTGACCGGTAGCTCCTACGAGCAGTACTTC. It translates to CASSLTGSSYEQYF.

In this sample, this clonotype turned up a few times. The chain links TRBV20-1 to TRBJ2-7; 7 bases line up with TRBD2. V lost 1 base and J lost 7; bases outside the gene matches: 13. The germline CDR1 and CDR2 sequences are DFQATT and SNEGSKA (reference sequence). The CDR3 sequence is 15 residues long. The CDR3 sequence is CSARVAGAVLGEQYF. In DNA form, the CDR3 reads TGCAGTGCTAGAGTCGCGGGAGCGGTCTTAGGGGAGCAGTACTTC.

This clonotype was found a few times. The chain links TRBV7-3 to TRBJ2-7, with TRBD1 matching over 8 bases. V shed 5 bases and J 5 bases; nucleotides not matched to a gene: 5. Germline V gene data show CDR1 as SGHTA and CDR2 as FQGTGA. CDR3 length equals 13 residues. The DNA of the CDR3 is TGTGCCAGCAGCCAGGACAGGGTCAACGAGCAGTACTTC. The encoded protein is CASSQDRVNEQYF.

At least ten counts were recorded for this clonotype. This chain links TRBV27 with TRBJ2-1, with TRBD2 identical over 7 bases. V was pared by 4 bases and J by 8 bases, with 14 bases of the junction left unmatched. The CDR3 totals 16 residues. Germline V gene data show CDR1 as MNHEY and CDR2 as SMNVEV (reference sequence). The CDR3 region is CASSSGGAGDSHEQFF. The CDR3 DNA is TGTGCCAGCAGTTCGGGCGGGGCGGGAGATTCCCATGAGCAGTTCTTC.

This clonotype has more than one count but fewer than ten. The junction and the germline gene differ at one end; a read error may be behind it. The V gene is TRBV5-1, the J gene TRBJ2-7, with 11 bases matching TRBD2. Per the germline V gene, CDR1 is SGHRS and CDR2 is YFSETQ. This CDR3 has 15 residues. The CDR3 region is CASSTGLAETYEQYF. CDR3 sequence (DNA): TGTGCCAGCAGCACGGGACTAGCGGAGACCTACGAGCAGTACTTC. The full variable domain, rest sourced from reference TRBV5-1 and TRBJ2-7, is KAGVTQTPRYLIKTRGQQVTLSCSPISGHRSVSWYQQTPGQGLQFLFEYFSETQRNKGNFPGRFSGRQFSNSRSEMNVSTLELGDSALYLCASSTGLAETYEQYFGPGTRLTVT.

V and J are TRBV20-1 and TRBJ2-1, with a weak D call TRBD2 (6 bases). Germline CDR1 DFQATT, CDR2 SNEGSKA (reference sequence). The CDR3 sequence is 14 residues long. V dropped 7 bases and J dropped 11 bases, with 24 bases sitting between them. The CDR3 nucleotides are TGCAGTGACGCCCCTGGAGGGGCGGCGCGCAAGCAGTTCTTC. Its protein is CSDAPGGAARKQFF.

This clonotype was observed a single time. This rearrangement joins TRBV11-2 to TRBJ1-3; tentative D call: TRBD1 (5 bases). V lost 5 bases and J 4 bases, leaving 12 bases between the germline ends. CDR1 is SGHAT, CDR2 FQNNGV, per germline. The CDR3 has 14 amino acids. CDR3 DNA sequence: TGTGCCAGCAGCCACCAGGGTGAAGGAAACACCATATATTTT. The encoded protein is CASSHQGEGNTIYF.

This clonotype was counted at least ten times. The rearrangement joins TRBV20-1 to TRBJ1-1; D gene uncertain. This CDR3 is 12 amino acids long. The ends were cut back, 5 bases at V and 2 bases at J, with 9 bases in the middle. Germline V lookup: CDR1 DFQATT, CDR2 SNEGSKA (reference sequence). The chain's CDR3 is CSAYEGNTEAFF. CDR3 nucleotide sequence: TGCAGTGCTTATGAGGGAAACACTGAAGCTTTCTTT.

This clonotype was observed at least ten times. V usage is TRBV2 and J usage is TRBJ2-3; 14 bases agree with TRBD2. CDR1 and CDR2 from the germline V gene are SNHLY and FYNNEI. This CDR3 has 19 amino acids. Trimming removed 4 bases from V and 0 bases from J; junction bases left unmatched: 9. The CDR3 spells CASSGRTSGRSPSTDTQYF. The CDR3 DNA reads TGTGCCAGCAGTGGGAGGACTAGCGGGAGGTCTCCTAGCACAGATACGCAGTATTTT.

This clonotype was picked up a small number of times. CDR3 sequence: CAARAVATDTQYF. The CDR3 DNA sequence: TGTGCCGCCAGGGCGGTTGCCACAGATACGCAGTATTTT. The chain has TRBV10-3 and TRBJ2-3; D may be TRBD1 (5 bases). The V gene lost 11 bases and the J gene lost 2 bases, with 14 bases spanning the gap. Germline CDR1 is ENHRY and CDR2 is SYGVKD. This CDR3 contains 13 residues.

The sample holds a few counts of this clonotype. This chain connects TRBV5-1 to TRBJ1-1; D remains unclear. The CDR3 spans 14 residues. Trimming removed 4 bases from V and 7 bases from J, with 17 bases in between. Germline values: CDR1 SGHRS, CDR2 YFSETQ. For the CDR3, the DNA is TGCGCCAGCAGCCGCACCTTGGGAGGCCTTGAAGCTTTCTTT. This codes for CASSRTLGGLEAFF.

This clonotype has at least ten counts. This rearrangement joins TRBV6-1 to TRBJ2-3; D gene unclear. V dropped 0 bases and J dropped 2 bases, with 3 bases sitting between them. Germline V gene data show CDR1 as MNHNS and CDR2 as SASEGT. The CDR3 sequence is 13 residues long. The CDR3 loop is CASSEALTDTQYF. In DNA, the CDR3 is TGTGCCAGCAGTGAAGCGCTCACAGATACGCAGTATTTT.

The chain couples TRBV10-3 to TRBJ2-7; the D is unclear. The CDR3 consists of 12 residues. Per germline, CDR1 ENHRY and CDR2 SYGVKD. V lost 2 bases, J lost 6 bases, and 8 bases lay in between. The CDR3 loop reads CAISEPGGEQYF. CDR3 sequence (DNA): TGTGCCATCAGTGAGCCGGGCGGCGAGCAGTACTTC.